This TCR beta chain was retrieved from a study of blood T cell repertoires in COVID-19. Sequenced by immunoSEQ multiplex PCR; TCRdb stores in-frame clones only, minus some. The sample records roughly 100,000 clones, 75% to 90% being singletons. This receptor was identified in a woman aged 45 to 65 with COVID-19, enrolled during active disease. Sequenced: peripheral blood.

The CDR3 is CASSGADSPLHF. The CDR3 DNA reads as TGTGCCAGCTCAGGGGCTGATTCACCCCTCCACTTT. The chain recombines TRBV18 with TRBJ1-6; D is possibly TRBD1 (5 bases). CDR3 length: 12 residues. The ends were cut back, 5 bases at V and 8 bases at J, with 7 bases in the middle. Per the germline V gene, CDR1 is KGHSH and CDR2 is LQKENI.